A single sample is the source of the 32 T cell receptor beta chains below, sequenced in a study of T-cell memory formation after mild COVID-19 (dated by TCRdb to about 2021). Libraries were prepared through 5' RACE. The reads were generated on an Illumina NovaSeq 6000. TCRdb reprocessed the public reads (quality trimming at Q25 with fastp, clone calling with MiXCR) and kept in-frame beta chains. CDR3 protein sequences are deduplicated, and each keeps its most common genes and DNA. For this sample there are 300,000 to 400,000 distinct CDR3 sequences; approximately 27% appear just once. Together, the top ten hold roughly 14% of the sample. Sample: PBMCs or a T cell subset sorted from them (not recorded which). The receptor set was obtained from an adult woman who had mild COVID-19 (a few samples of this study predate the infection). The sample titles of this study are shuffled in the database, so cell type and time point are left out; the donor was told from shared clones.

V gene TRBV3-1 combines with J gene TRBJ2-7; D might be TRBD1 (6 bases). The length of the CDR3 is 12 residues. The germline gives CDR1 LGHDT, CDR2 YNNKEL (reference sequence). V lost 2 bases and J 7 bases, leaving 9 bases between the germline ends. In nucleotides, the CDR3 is TGTGCCAGCAGCCAACAAGGGGGTGAGCAGTACTTC. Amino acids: CASSQQGGEQYF.

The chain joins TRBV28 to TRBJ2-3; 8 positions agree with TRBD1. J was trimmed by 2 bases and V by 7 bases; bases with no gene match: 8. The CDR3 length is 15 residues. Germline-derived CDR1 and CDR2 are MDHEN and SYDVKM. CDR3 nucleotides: TGTGCCAGCAACCCTCGGGACAGGCCCACAGATACGCAGTATTTT. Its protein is CASNPRDRPTDTQYF.

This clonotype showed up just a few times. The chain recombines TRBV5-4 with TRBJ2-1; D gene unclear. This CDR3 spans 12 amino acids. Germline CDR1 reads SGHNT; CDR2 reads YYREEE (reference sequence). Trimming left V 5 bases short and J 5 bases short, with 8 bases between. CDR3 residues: CASSPANNEQFF. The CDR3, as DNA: TGTGCCAGCAGTCCGGCCAACAATGAGCAGTTCTTC.

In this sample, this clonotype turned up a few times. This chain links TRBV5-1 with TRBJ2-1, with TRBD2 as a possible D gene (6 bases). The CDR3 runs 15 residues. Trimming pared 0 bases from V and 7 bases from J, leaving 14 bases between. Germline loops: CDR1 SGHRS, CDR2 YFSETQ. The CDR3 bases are TGCGCCAGCAGCTTGGGATGGGACTCAACTAATGAGCAGTTCTTC. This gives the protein CASSLGWDSTNEQFF.

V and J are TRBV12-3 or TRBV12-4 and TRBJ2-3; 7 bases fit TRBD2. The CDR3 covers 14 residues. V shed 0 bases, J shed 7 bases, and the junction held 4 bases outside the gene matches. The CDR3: CASSLAGGPNTQYF. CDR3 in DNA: TGTGCCAGCAGTTTAGCGGGAGGGCCGAATACGCAGTATTTT.

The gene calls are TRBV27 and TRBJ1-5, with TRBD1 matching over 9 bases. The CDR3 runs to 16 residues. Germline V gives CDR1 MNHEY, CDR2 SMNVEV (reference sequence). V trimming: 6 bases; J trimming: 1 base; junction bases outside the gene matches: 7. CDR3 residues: CASRYSGTGSNQPQHF. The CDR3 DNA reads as TGTGCCAGCAGATATTCCGGGACAGGGAGCAATCAGCCCCAGCATTTT.

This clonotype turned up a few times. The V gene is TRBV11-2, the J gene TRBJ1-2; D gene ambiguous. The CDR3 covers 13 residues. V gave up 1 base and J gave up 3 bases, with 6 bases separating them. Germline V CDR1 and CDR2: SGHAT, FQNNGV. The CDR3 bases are TGTGCCAGCAGCTTAGGGTTGGACTATGGCTACACCTTC. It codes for CASSLGLDYGYTF.

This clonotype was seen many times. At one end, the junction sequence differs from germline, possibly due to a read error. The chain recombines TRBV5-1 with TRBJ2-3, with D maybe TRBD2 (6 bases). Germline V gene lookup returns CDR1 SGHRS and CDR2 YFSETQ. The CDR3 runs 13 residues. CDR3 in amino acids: CASSLAGTDTQYF. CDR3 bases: TGTGCCAGCAGCTTAGCGGGCACAGATACGCAGTATTTT.

CDR3 bases: TGTGCCAGCAGCTTAGTTCGGGTGGGACAAAGCACAGATACGCAGTATTTT. Its protein product is CASSLVRVGQSTDTQYF. This chain links TRBV7-8 with TRBJ2-3, with D possibly TRBD1 on 6 matching bases. This CDR3 contains 17 residues. Germline CDR1 SGHVS, CDR2 FQNEAQ. With 1 base removed from V and 0 bases from J, the gap between germline ends came to 14 bases. Supplemented by reference TRBV7-8 and TRBJ2-3, the full variable domain reads GAGVSQSPRYKVAKRGQDVALRCDPISGHVSLFWYQQALGQGPEFLTYFQNEAQLDKSGLPSDRFFAERPEGSVSTLKIQRTQQEDSAVYLCASSLVRVGQSTDTQYFGPGTRLTVL.

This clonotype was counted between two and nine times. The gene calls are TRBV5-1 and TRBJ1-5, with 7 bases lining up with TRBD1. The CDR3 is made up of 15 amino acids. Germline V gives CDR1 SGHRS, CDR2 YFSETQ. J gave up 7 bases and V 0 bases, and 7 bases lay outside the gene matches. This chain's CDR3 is CASSLAGQGGQPQHF. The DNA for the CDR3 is TGCGCCAGCAGCTTGGCCGGGCAGGGGGGCCAGCCCCAGCATTTT.

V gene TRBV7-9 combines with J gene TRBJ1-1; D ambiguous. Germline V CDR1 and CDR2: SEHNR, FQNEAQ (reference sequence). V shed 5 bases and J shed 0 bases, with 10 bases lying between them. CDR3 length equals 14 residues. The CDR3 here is CASSAQTLNTEAFF. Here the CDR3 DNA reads TGTGCCAGCAGCGCCCAGACTCTGAACACTGAAGCTTTCTTT.

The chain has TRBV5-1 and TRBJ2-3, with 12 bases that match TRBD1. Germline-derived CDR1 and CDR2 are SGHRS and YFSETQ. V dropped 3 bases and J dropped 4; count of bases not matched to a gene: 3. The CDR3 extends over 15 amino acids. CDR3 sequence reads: CASSWGQGAADTQYF. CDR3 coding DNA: TGCGCCAGCAGCTGGGGACAGGGGGCGGCAGATACGCAGTATTTT. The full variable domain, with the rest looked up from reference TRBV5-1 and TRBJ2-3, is KAGVTQTPRYLIKTRGQQVTLSCSPISGHRSVSWYQQTPGQGLQFLFEYFSETQRNKGNFPGRFSGRQFSNSRSEMNVSTLELGDSALYLCASSWGQGAADTQYFGPGTRLTVL.

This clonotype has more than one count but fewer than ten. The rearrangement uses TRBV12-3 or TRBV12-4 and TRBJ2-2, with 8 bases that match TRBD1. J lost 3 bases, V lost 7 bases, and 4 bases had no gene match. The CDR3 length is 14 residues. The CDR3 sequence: CASTPGGHTGELFF. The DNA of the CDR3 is TGTGCCAGCACACCAGGGGGCCACACCGGGGAGCTGTTTTTT.

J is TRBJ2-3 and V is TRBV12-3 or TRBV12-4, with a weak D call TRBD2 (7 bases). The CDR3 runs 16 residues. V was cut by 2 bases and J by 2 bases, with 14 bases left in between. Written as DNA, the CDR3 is TGTGCCAGCAGTTTAAGAGGGGGGGCCATCACAGATACGCAGTATTTT. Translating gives CASSLRGGAITDTQYF.

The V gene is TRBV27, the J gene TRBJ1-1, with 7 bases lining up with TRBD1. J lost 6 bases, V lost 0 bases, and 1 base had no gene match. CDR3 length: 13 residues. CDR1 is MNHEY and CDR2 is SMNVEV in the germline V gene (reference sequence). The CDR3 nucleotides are TGTGCCAGCAGTTTATCCGACAGGGCTGAAGCTTTCTTT. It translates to CASSLSDRAEAFF.

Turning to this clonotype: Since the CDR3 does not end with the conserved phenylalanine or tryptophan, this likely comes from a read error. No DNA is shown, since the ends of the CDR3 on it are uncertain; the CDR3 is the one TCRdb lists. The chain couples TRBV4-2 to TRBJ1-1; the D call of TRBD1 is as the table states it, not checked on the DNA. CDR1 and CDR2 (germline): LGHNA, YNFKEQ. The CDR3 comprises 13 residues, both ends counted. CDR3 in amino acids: CASSQEGQGALVG.

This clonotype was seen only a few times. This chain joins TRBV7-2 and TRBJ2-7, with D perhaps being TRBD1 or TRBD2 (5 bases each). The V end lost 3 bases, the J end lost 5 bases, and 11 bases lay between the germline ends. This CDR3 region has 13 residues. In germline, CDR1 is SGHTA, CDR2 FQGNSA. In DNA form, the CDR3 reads TGTGCCAGCAGCTTGGGACCTTTGGACGAGCAGTACTTC. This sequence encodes CASSLGPLDEQYF. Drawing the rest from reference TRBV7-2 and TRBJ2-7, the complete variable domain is GAGVSQSPSNKVTEKGKDVELRCDPISGHTALYWYRQSLGQGLEFLIYFQGNSAPDKSGLPSDRFSAERTGGSVSTLTIQRTQQEDSAVYLCASSLGPLDEQYFGPGTRLTVT.

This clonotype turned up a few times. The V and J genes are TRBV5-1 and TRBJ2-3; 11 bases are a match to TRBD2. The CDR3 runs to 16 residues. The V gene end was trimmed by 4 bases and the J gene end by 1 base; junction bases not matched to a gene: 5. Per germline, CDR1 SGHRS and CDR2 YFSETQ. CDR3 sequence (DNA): TGCGCCAGCAGCGTGCTAGCGGGAGGCGGCACAGATACGCAGTATTTT. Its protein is CASSVLAGGGTDTQYF.

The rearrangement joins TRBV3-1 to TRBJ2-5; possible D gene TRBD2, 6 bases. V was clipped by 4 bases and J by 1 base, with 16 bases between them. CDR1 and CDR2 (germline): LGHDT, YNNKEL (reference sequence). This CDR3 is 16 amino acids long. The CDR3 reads CASSRIFGGVQETQYF. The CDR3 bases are TGTGCCAGCAGCCGAATCTTTGGAGGGGTCCAAGAGACCCAGTACTTC.

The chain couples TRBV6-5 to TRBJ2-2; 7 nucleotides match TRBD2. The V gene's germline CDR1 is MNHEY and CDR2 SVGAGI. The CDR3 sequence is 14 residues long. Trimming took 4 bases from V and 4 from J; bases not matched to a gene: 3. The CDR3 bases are TGTGCCAGCAGTTGGGGGGGGGGCACCGGGGAGCTGTTTTTT. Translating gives CASSWGGGTGELFF.

The CDR3 is CASSWDTTGELFF. In DNA, the CDR3 is TGTGCCAGCAGCTGGGACACGACCGGGGAGCTGTTTTTT. The chain uses TRBV7-2 and TRBJ2-2; TRBD1 is a possible D gene (6 bases). This CDR3 has 13 amino acids. V dropped 4 bases and J dropped 5 bases, with 8 bases sitting between them. Germline V gives CDR1 SGHTA, CDR2 FQGNSA.

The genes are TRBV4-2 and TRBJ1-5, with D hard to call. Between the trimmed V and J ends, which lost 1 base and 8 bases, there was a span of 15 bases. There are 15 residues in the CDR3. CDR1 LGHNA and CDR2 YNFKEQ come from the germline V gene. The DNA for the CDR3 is TGTGCCAGCAGCCAAGGATTCTTTCGACAAGAGCCCCAGCATTTT. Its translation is CASSQGFFRQEPQHF.

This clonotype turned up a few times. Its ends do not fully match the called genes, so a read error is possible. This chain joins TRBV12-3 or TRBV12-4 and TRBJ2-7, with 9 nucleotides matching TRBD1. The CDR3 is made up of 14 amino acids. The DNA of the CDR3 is TGTGCCGGCAGGAGACAGGGGGTTTGGAACGAGCAGTACTTC. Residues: CAGRRQGVWNEQYF.

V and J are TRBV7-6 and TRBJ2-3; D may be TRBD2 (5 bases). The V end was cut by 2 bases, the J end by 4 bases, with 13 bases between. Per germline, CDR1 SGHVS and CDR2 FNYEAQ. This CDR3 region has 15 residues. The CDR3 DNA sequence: TGTGCCAGCAGCTTATTTCCGGGGTTGCCAGATACGCAGTATTTT. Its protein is CASSLFPGLPDTQYF.

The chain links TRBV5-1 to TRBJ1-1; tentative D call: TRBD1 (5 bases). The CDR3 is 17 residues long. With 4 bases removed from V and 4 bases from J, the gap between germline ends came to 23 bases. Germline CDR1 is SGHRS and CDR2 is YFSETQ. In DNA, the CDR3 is TGCGCCAGCAGCCAGCTGGGAGTAAAGGGTGGGGGCACTGAAGCTTTCTTT. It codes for CASSQLGVKGGGTEAFF.

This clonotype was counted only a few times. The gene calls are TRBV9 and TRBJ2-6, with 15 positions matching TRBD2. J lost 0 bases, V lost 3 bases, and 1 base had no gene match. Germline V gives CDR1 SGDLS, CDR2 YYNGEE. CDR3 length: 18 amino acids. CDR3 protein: CASSGTSGRASGANVLTF. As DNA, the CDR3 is TGTGCCAGCAGCGGGACTAGCGGGAGGGCCTCTGGGGCCAACGTCCTGACTTTC.

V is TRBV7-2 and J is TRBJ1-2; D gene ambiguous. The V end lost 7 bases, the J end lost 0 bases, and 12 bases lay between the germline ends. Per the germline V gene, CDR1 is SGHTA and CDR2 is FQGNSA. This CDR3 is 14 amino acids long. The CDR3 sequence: CASTISPSNYGYTF. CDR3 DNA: TGTGCCAGCACCATTTCACCATCTAACTATGGCTACACCTTC.

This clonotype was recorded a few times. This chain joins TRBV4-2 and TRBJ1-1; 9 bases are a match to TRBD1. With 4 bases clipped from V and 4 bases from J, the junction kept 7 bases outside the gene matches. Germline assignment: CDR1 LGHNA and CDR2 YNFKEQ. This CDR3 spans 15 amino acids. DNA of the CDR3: TGTGCCAGCAGCCCCACGGACAGGGGTGGCACTGAAGCTTTCTTT. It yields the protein CASSPTDRGGTEAFF.

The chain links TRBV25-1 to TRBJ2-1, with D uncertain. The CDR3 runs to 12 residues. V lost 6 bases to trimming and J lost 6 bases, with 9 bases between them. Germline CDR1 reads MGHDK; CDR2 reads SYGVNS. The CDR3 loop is CASSGLINEQFF. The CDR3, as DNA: TGTGCCAGCAGCGGGCTTATCAATGAGCAGTTCTTC. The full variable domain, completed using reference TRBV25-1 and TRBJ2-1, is EADIYQTPRYLVIGTGKKITLECSQTMGHDKMYWYQQDPGMELHLIHYSYGVNSTEKGDLSSESTVSRIRTEHFPLTLESARPSHTSQYLCASSGLINEQFFGPGTRLTVL.

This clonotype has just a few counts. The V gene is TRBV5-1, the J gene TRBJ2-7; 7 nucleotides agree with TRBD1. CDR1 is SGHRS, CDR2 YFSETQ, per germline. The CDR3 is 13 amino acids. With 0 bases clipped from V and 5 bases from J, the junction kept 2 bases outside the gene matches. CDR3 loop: CASSLATGDEQYF. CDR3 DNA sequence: TGCGCCAGCAGCTTGGCCACAGGGGACGAGCAGTACTTC. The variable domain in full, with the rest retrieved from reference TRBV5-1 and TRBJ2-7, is KAGVTQTPRYLIKTRGQQVTLSCSPISGHRSVSWYQQTPGQGLQFLFEYFSETQRNKGNFPGRFSGRQFSNSRSEMNVSTLELGDSALYLCASSLATGDEQYFGPGTRLTVT.

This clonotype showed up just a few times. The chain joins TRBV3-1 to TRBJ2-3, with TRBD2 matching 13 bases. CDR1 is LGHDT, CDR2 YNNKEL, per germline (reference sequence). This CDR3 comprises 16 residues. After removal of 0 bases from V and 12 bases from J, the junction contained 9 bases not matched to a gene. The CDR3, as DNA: TGTGCCAGCAGCCAAGAATGGGGACTAGCGGGGACCTCCCAGTATTTT. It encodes CASSQEWGLAGTSQYF.

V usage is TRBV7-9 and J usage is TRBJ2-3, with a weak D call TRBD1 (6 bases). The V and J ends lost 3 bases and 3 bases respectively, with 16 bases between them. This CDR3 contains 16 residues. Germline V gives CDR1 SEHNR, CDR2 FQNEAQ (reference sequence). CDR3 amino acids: CASSFSQGTATDTQYF. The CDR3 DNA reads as TGTGCCAGCAGCTTTTCCCAGGGGACGGCGACAGATACGCAGTATTTT.